The TCR beta chain under discussion was sequenced for a study of cytomegalovirus exposure and HLA in healthy donors. 60 Vbeta and 13 Jbeta primers were used in PCR. The method was immunoSEQ multiplex PCR; TCRdb's version includes in-frame clones alone and lacks a portion of them. The sample has roughly 100,000 clones, 65% to 85% seen once. There are 16 residues in the CDR3. Germline lookup yields CDR1 ENHRY and CDR2 SYGVKD. V lost 6 bases and J lost 2; bases outside the gene matches: 6. Findings and caveats of the study: Other equally common chains were less clonally expanded than HLA-associated TCR beta chains, a later analysis showed.

About this clone itself: Its matching antigen is unknown.

V is TRBV10-3 and J is TRBJ2-2; 10 bases match TRBD1. The source of this sequence is a male donor in good health and CMV-seropositive. Material for sequencing was PBMCs. CDR3 sequence: CAIRLTGGLNTGELFF. In nucleotides, the CDR3 is TGTGCCATCAGATTGACAGGGGGCTTAAACACCGGGGAGCTGTTTTTT.